This passage covers 15 T cell receptor beta chains from one sample sequenced in a study of blood T cell repertoires in COVID-19. Clones were read by immunoSEQ multiplex PCR, and TCRdb kept only the in-frame ones, dropping some. The data show about 170,000 clones, 70% to 90% seen once. The sample was PBMCs or T cells enriched from blood (not recorded which). The receptor set was obtained from a woman between 45 and 60 years old who had recovered from COVID-19.

The chain combines TRBV12-5 with TRBJ1-4; unclear D gene. This CDR3 spans 15 amino acids. V dropped 7 bases and J dropped 6 bases, with 18 bases sitting between them. Germline V gene data show CDR1 as LGHNT and CDR2 as FRNRAP. The CDR3 loop is CASAPWALRDEKLFF. CDR3 coding DNA: TGTGCTAGTGCCCCCTGGGCCCTTCGCGATGAAAAACTGTTTTTT.

The count of this clone is one. The rearrangement uses TRBV10-3 and TRBJ1-1, with unresolved D. Germline assignment: CDR1 ENHRY and CDR2 SYGVKD. The germline V and J ends were trimmed by 6 bases and 0 bases, with 8 bases remaining between them. This CDR3 region has 13 residues. CDR3 bases: TGTGCCATCAGGAAACAGTTGAACACTGAAGCTTTCTTT. Protein sequence: CAIRKQLNTEAFF.

V gene TRBV10-1 combines with J gene TRBJ2-7, with 7 bases matching TRBD1. The germline gives CDR1 WNHNN, CDR2 SYGVQD (reference sequence). J was trimmed by 4 bases and V by 3 bases; bases with no gene match: 9. This CDR3 comprises 15 residues. In nucleotides, the CDR3 is TGCGCCAGCAGTGACCGCGACAGGGTAAAGTACGAGCAGTACGTC. Its protein product is CASSDRDRVKYEQYV.

CDR3 in amino acids: CASSPRGQGGTNYGYTF. The CDR3 DNA reads TGTGCCAGCTCACCCAGAGGACAGGGGGGTACTAACTATGGCTACACCTTC. The gene calls are TRBV18 and TRBJ1-2, with 10 bases lining up with TRBD1. Unmatched junction bases numbered 7, after V lost 3 bases and J lost 0 bases. Germline CDR1 is KGHSH and CDR2 is LQKENI. The CDR3 consists of 17 residues.

V is TRBV12-3 or TRBV12-4 and J is TRBJ2-7; D possibly corresponds to TRBD2 (6 bases). CDR3 length equals 12 residues. Trimming cost V 5 bases and J 2 bases, with 7 bases left between them. As DNA, the CDR3 is TGTGCCAGCAGTCGCGGGGCCTACGAGCAGTACGTC. It yields the protein CASSRGAYEQYV.

The chain couples TRBV4-3 to TRBJ1-6; no definite D call. This CDR3 region has 14 residues. Trimming stripped 3 bases from V and 7 bases from J, with 10 bases between. Germline assignment: CDR1 LGHNA and CDR2 YSLEER. CDR3 loop: CASSQEYRNSPLHF. CDR3 in DNA: TGCGCCAGCAGCCAGGAATACAGAAATTCACCCCTCCACTTT.

The genes are TRBV28 and TRBJ2-1, with no clear D. The CDR3 is 12 residues long. The germline CDR1 and CDR2 sequences are MDHEN and SYDVKM. V was clipped by 7 bases and J by 3 bases, with 7 bases between them. CDR3 nucleotide sequence: TGTGCCAGCACCCGCAGCTACAATGAGCAGTTCTTC. Its translation: CASTRSYNEQFF.

Comments on this clone: Other DNA sequences in the same sample also yield this CDR3. The V call is TRBV11-3, the J call TRBJ2-3; D is uncertain. This CDR3 spans 15 amino acids. Trimming left V 1 base short and J 1 base short, with 9 bases between. Germline V gives CDR1 SGHNT, CDR2 YENEEA. The CDR3 loop reads CASSLGGEGTDTQYF. CDR3 DNA sequence: TGTGCCAGCAGCTTAGGTGGTGAGGGCACAGATACGCAGTATTTT.

The genes are TRBV14 and TRBJ1-2; D not certain. This CDR3 contains 16 residues. V shed 4 bases and J shed 8 bases, with 23 bases lying between them. Germline V gene lookup returns CDR1 SGHDN and CDR2 FVKESK. DNA of the CDR3: TGTGCCAGCAGCCCCGGAGGCAGCGGGGTTGTCGGGGGCTACACCTTC. It is translated as CASSPGGSGVVGGYTF.

The chain uses TRBV7-9 and TRBJ1-1; D ambiguous. Germline CDR1 is SEHNR and CDR2 is FQNEAQ (reference sequence). Between the trimmed V and J ends, which lost 3 bases and 6 bases, there was a span of 17 bases. The CDR3 covers 15 residues. The CDR3 sequence: CASSFREAGGAEAFF. CDR3 in DNA: TGTGCCAGCAGCTTCCGGGAGGCGGGCGGGGCTGAAGCTTTCTTT.

This clone was seen only a few times. The chain uses TRBV28 and TRBJ1-6; D not resolved. V was cut by 6 bases and J by 9 bases, with 9 bases left in between. The CDR3 extends over 12 amino acids. The germline CDR1 and CDR2 sequences are MDHEN and SYDVKM. In DNA form, the CDR3 reads TGTGCCAGCAGGCCTAGTGTTTCACCCCTCCACTTT. As protein: CASRPSVSPLHF.

This clone was seen once. The V call is TRBV9, the J call TRBJ1-2; possible D gene TRBD1, 6 bases. Germline CDR1 and CDR2: SGDLS and YYNGEE. Deletions cut 0 bases from V and 4 bases from J, with 13 bases between. This CDR3 is built from 15 residues. CDR3 coding DNA: TGTGCCAGCAGCGTAGAGGGGACAATGATCTATGGCTACACCTTC. This codes for CASSVEGTMIYGYTF.

This chain connects TRBV5-1 to TRBJ1-5; no firm D call. Germline loops: CDR1 SGHRS, CDR2 YFSETQ. This CDR3 spans 16 amino acids. V was cut by 3 bases and J by 6 bases, with 19 bases left in between. This CDR3 is CASSSRSWGGSQPQHF. The CDR3 DNA follows: TGCGCCAGCAGCTCCAGGTCTTGGGGAGGTAGTCAGCCCCAGCATTTT.

The chain employs TRBV29-1 and TRBJ2-2, with TRBD2 matching over 11 bases. The CDR3 is made up of 13 amino acids. Germline assignment: CDR1 SQVTM and CDR2 ANQGSEA. For the CDR3, the DNA is TGCACCAGACTAGCGGGACGGGCCGGGGAGCTGTTTTTT. Translating gives CTRLAGRAGELFF.

The chain combines TRBV29-1 with TRBJ1-1, with a possible D match to TRBD1 (5 bases). Trimming took off 4 bases at V and 0 bases at J, with 9 bases between the two ends. Germline CDR1 reads SQVTM; CDR2 reads ANQGSEA. The CDR3 length is 13 residues. The CDR3: CSVAGGVNTEAFF. CDR3 in DNA: TGCAGCGTTGCGGGGGGGGTGAACACTGAAGCTTTCTTT.